These 6 T cell receptor beta chains were all obtained from the same sample, sequenced in a study of T cells in tumors after PD-1 blockade. TCRdb's copy holds only in-frame clones and misses some; the assay was immunoSEQ multiplex PCR. Among about 47,000 clones, more than 75% were seen once, and the ten largest hold 16%. This sample comprised PBMCs, obtained before anti-PD-1 treatment. The receptors shown here come from a human donor with basal cell carcinoma.

V and J are TRBV7-8 and TRBJ2-3; D not certain. With 0 bases removed from V and 3 bases from J, the gap between germline ends came to 7 bases. CDR1 is SGHVS, CDR2 FQNEAQ, per germline. The CDR3 runs to 14 residues. Here the CDR3 reads CASSLAGWTDTQYF. CDR3 DNA sequence: TGTGCCAGCAGCTTAGCGGGATGGACAGATACGCAGTATTTT.

The chain joins TRBV7-9 to TRBJ1-6; D not resolved. The germline V and J ends were trimmed by 2 bases and 2 bases, with 16 bases remaining between them. The germline V gene encodes CDR1 SEHNR and CDR2 FQNEAQ (reference sequence). This CDR3 has 18 amino acids. CDR3 bases: TGTGCCAGCAGCTTAAGTCCGATGGGGAGTACCTATAATTCACCCCTCCACTTT. Its translation: CASSLSPMGSTYNSPLHF.

The CDR3 protein is CASSRSDRGQYF. The CDR3 DNA follows: TGTGCCAGCAGCCGTTCCGACAGGGGCCAGTACTTC. The V call is TRBV7-9, the J call TRBJ2-5, with 8 bases aligning to TRBD1. Germline CDR1 SEHNR, CDR2 FQNEAQ (reference sequence). The ends lost 5 bases at V and 10 bases at J; junction bases unmatched: 6. There are 12 residues in the CDR3.

The V call is TRBV19, the J call TRBJ1-5, with TRBD1 identical over 11 bases. The CDR3 loop spans 16 amino acids. The V gene's germline CDR1 is LNHDA and CDR2 SQIVND (reference sequence). Trimming at V came to 1 base and at J to 6 bases, leaving 5 bases not matched to a gene. The CDR3 spells CASSIGTGGLGQPQHF. The CDR3 nucleotides are TGTGCCAGTAGTATAGGGACAGGGGGCTTGGGTCAGCCCCAGCATTTT.

The chain is built from TRBV6-5 and TRBJ1-2; D remains ambiguous. Germline V gene lookup returns CDR1 MNHEY and CDR2 SVGAGI. The CDR3 has 13 residues. Deletions cut 2 bases from V and 3 bases from J, with 7 bases between. The CDR3 protein is CASSYGPDYGYTF. The CDR3 coding sequence is TGTGCCAGCAGTTACGGTCCGGACTATGGCTACACCTTC.

This sequence joins TRBV7-6 and TRBJ1-2; 12 bases fit TRBD1. Germline CDR1 is SGHVS and CDR2 is FNYEAQ. V was clipped by 1 base and J by 8 bases; unmatched bases: 11. The CDR3 totals 17 residues. The CDR3 loop reads CASSLEPGQGAREGYTF. The CDR3, as DNA: TGTGCCAGCAGCTTAGAACCGGGACAGGGGGCTCGAGAAGGCTACACCTTC.